Below are 10 T cell receptor beta chains sequenced from a single sample in a study of cytomegalovirus exposure and HLA in healthy donors. Amplification used 60 Vbeta primers and 13 Jbeta primers. Sequencing used immunoSEQ multiplex PCR; TCRdb keeps in-frame clones, though not all of them. The sample yields 60,000 to 75,000 clones, 75% to 90% seen once. Sample: PBMCs. The receptors derive from a woman in her 30s in good health and CMV-seropositive.

A single count supports this clone. The chain joins TRBV4-1 to TRBJ2-7; TRBD2 matches 10 bases. This CDR3 spans 14 amino acids. In germline, CDR1 is MGHRA, CDR2 YSYEKL. V gave up 7 bases and J gave up 1 base; unmatched junction bases: 4. The CDR3 loop reads CASTRTSGSYEQYF. For the CDR3, the DNA is TGCGCCAGCACCCGGACTAGCGGTTCCTACGAGCAGTACTTC.

The V call is TRBV10-3, the J call TRBJ1-3; TRBD1 agrees at 7 bases. The V gene end was trimmed by 2 bases and the J gene end by 6 bases; junction bases not matched to a gene: 7. There are 15 residues in the CDR3. Germline V gene sequence: CDR1 ENHRY, CDR2 SYGVKD. The CDR3 here is CAISENRDRLNTIYF. For the CDR3, the DNA is TGTGCCATCAGTGAGAACCGGGACAGACTAAACACCATATATTTT.

The chain has TRBV30 and TRBJ1-1; D is unresolved. The CDR3 contains 11 residues. Germline CDR1 is GTSNPN and CDR2 is SVGIG (reference sequence). Trimming stripped 1 base from V and 4 bases from J, with 4 bases between. The CDR3 nucleotides read TGTGCCTGGAGTGCTTTCACTGAAGCTTTCTTT. The encoded protein is CAWSAFTEAFF.

The chain couples TRBV5-1 to TRBJ2-2; D may be TRBD1 (5 bases). The germline V and J ends were trimmed by 5 bases and 1 base, with 6 bases remaining between them. CDR1 SGHRS and CDR2 YFSETQ come from the germline V gene. CDR3 size: 13 residues. The CDR3 DNA is TGCGCCAGCAGGCAGGGGAACACCGGGGAGCTGTTTTTT. It encodes CASRQGNTGELFF.

The CDR3: CASSRIRDREKDTQYF. The CDR3 bases are TGTGCCAGCAGTCGAATCCGGGACAGGGAAAAAGATACGCAGTATTTT. This chain uses TRBV27 with TRBJ2-3, with 9 bases matching TRBD1. Looked up from germline, CDR1 is MNHEY and CDR2 is SMNVEV (reference sequence). The CDR3 runs to 16 residues. V was clipped by 5 bases and J by 5 bases; unmatched bases: 11.

The chain is built from TRBV28 and TRBJ2-3, with 10 nucleotides matching TRBD1. The ends lost 4 bases at V and 3 bases at J; junction bases unmatched: 1. Germline V gives CDR1 MDHEN, CDR2 SYDVKM. This CDR3 is built from 14 residues. DNA for the CDR3: TGTGCCAGCAGTTCGGGACAGGGGACAGATACGCAGTATTTT. Encoded protein: CASSSGQGTDTQYF.

The rearrangement uses TRBV28 and TRBJ1-5; no firm D call. Germline V gives CDR1 MDHEN, CDR2 SYDVKM. V gave up 3 bases and J gave up 3 bases, with 9 bases separating them. This CDR3 has 14 residues. In DNA, the CDR3 is TGTGCCAGCAGTTTGCGGCAGTACAATCAGCCCCAGCATTTT. This gives the protein CASSLRQYNQPQHF.

This clone was observed a single time. This chain joins TRBV6-1 and TRBJ1-1; D ambiguous. This CDR3 has 13 residues. V lost 6 bases and J 2 bases, leaving 10 bases between the germline ends. Germline CDR1 is MNHNS and CDR2 is SASEGT. The CDR3 region is CASRGGVNTEAFF. The DNA of the CDR3 is TGTGCCAGCAGGGGCGGGGTAAACACTGAAGCTTTCTTT.

This chain uses TRBV23-1 with TRBJ2-7; D remains ambiguous. TRBV23-1 is filed as an ORF, its function uncertain. The CDR3 spans 19 residues. V gave up 1 base and J gave up 3 bases, with 25 bases separating them. CDR3: CASSQLGSGPTSSSYEQYF. As DNA, the CDR3 is TGCGCCAGCAGTCAATTGGGTTCAGGCCCTACATCGTCAAGCTACGAGCAGTACTTC.

This chain links TRBV5-1 with TRBJ2-1; 14 bases map to TRBD2. CDR1 is SGHRS and CDR2 is YFSETQ in the germline V gene. Trimming took 6 bases from V and 6 from J; bases not matched to a gene: 8. The CDR3 runs 16 residues. CDR3 nucleotides: TGCGCCAGCACCTATTTGGGGACTAGCGGGGGCAATGAGCAGTTCTTC. It is translated as CASTYLGTSGGNEQFF.